This T cell receptor (beta chain) is from a study of blood T cells in healthy people across ages. Study-level points and caveats: Researchers judged that diversity estimates from one million T cells fell short of true values. A strong correlation between TCR beta diversity and naive T cell percentage was seen.

V was shortened by 2 bases and J by 5 bases, with 4 bases between the two germline ends. CDR1 SGHTA and CDR2 FQGNSA come from the germline V gene. There are 12 residues in the CDR3. This clonotype was seen a handful of times. Its antigen is not identified. Then a second PCR, running roughly 7 to 11 cycles, was carried out with a sample-barcoded 5' primer and a J-beta primer mix. Each sample yielded at least 2.5 million CDR3-containing paired-end reads. From the 5' RACE reads, TCRdb called clonotypes with MiXCR, one entry per CDR3 protein. The sample contains 1.8 million or so distinct CDR3 sequences, about 39% of which appear only once. Every donor provided ten milliliters of peripheral blood.

This clonotype was obtained from a human donor in good health. The chain couples TRBV7-2 to TRBJ2-4; no firm D call. The sequencing sample was made of blood. Written as DNA, the CDR3 is TGTGCCAGCAGCTTAACAGAAAACATTCAGTACTTC. This sequence encodes CASSLTENIQYF.